A single sample gave rise to the 2 T cell receptor beta chains below, sequenced in a study of T cells in tumors after PD-1 blockade. Repertoires were generated with immunoSEQ multiplex PCR, while TCRdb's copy carries only in-frame clones and drops some. The data hold roughly 8,000 clones, with less than 80% observed a single time. Here the sequenced sample was tumor tissue, taken after anti-PD-1 treatment. These receptors were collected from a human donor with basal cell carcinoma.

The chain is built from TRBV5-4 and TRBJ1-2, with D unresolved. Germline CDR1 reads SGHNT; CDR2 reads YYREEE (reference sequence). The V end was cut by 4 bases, the J end by 10 bases, with 14 bases between. This CDR3 has 12 residues. The CDR3 coding sequence is TGTGCCAGCAGCACGGAATCCCGTGACTACACCTTC. Translation gives CASSTESRDYTF. The full variable domain, its missing parts supplied by reference TRBV5-4 and TRBJ1-2, is ETGVTQSPTHLIKTRGQQVTLRCSSQSGHNTVSWYQQALGQGPQFIFQYYREEENGRGNFPPRFSGLQFPNYSSELNVNALELDDSALYLCASSTESRDYTFGSGTRLTVV.

The chain uses TRBV7-6 and TRBJ2-4; the match to TRBD1 covers 7 bases. Germline assignment: CDR1 SGHVS and CDR2 FNYEAQ. The CDR3 totals 14 residues. Germline trimming cut 5 bases from V and 5 bases from J; bases unmatched to any gene: 6. The CDR3 nucleotides read TGTGCCAGCAGCCCCACAGGGGTCCAAAACATTCAGTACTTC. Translated, it gives CASSPTGVQNIQYF.